The clone carrying this T cell receptor beta chain occurred many times. TCRdb reprocessed the 5' RACE reads with MiXCR, giving one entry per CDR3 protein. This sample has under 450,000 distinct CDR3 sequences; 20% to 25% occur once, and the top ten carry roughly 21%. This sample was included in a study of T-cell memory formation after mild COVID-19. At the level of the study: Largely, TCR clusters stayed within a single donor.

With 4 bases removed from V and 2 bases from J, the gap between germline ends came to 14 bases. The germline CDR1 and CDR2 sequences are LGHDT and YNNKEL (reference sequence). The CDR3 loop spans 15 amino acids. The rearrangement uses TRBV3-1 and TRBJ2-5; D is tentatively TRBD1 or TRBD2 (5 bases each). Material for sequencing was PBMCs or a T cell subset sorted from them (not recorded which). The sequence came from a man between 18 and 29 years old who had mild COVID-19 (a few samples of this study predate the infection). Cell type and time point are not known. The chain's CDR3 is CASSRGALKQETQYF. CDR3 bases: TGTGCCAGCAGCCGAGGGGCCCTTAAACAAGAGACCCAGTACTTC.